The 24 T cell receptor beta chains below all came from one sample that was sequenced in a study of metastatic and nonmetastatic thyroid tumors. TCRdb used MiXCR to call clones anew from the PCR reads. The repertoire holds tens of thousands of clones, with roughly 20% as singletons. Prior to thyroid surgery, none of the patients had received any treatment. The source material was adjacent normal tissue. These receptors all stem from a female donor with papillary thyroid cancer or a benign thyroid nodule (not recorded which). Some clones in this sample may be carry-over from other donors' samples.

The chain couples TRBV20-1 to TRBJ1-2; D is undetermined. V lost 7 bases to trimming and J lost 10 bases, with 19 bases between them. The CDR3 extends over 12 amino acids. CDR1 and CDR2 from the germline V gene are DFQATT and SNEGSKA (reference sequence). The CDR3 DNA is TGCAGTGGGAGATATCGTGAAGCAGTCTACACCTTC. Translating gives CSGRYREAVYTF.

In this sample, this clone turned up many times. The chain links TRBV20-1 to TRBJ1-2, with D possibly TRBD1 on 6 matching bases. With 0 bases removed from V and 7 bases from J, the gap between germline ends came to 21 bases. The V gene's germline CDR1 is DFQATT and CDR2 SNEGSKA (reference sequence). The CDR3 is 16 residues long. The CDR3 DNA reads TGCAGTGCTAGAGATTCGACGGCGGGGGGCTTTCGTGGCTACACCTTC. Its protein is CSARDSTAGGFRGYTF.

At least ten counts were recorded for this clone. The chain recombines TRBV14 with TRBJ1-3; D is perhaps TRBD1 (6 bases). V was clipped by 3 bases and J by 0 bases, with 9 bases between them. CDR1 SGHDN and CDR2 FVKESK come from the germline V gene. The CDR3 sequence is 15 residues long. The CDR3 spells CASSHQGFSGNTIYF. DNA of the CDR3: TGTGCCAGCAGCCATCAGGGGTTCTCTGGAAACACCATATATTTT.

In regard to this clone: A junction boundary mismatches the germline segment, possibly from a read error. J is TRBJ1-3 and V is TRBV6-1; the D is unclear. Germline V gene sequence: CDR1 MNHNS, CDR2 SASEGT. This CDR3 region has 13 residues. CDR3 residues: CANSESSGNTIYF. CDR3 nucleotides: TGTGCCAACAGTGAGAGCTCTGGAAACACCATATATTTT.

This clone appeared a few times. The junction and the germline gene differ at one end; a read error may be behind it. Distinct nucleotide sequences in the sample also encode this CDR3. The chain recombines TRBV6-1 with TRBJ1-4; no clear D gene. CDR1 is MNHNS, CDR2 SASEGT, per germline. This CDR3 contains 14 residues. The CDR3 DNA follows: TGTGCCAGCAGAACGGGTTTAGGTGGTGAAAAACTGTTCTTT. It codes for CASRTGLGGEKLFF.

The rearrangement links TRBV11-2 to TRBJ2-6; 8 positions agree with TRBD2. The trim removed 1 base at V and 17 bases at J, leaving 25 bases unmatched. This CDR3 spans 19 amino acids. In germline, CDR1 is SGHAT, CDR2 FQNNGV. CDR3 sequence: CASSLGLQGPRGGAKVMTF. The CDR3 DNA reads as TGTGCCAGCAGCTTAGGCCTTCAGGGACCCCGGGGGGGGGCCAAAGTCATGACTTTC.

This clone was detected a few times. The chain links TRBV7-2 to TRBJ1-2, with unresolved D. Germline assignment: CDR1 SGHTA and CDR2 FQGNSA. Trimming pared 4 bases from V and 8 bases from J, leaving 11 bases between. The CDR3 contains 12 residues. The CDR3 sequence is CASSSRFSGYTF. DNA for the CDR3: TGTGCCAGCAGCTCAAGATTTAGCGGCTACACCTTC.

The table lists this clone with many counts. A much larger clone differs by one base, so this may be a read error. This chain uses TRBV6-1 with TRBJ2-1; D call uncertain. Germline V CDR1 and CDR2: MNHNS, SASEGT. This CDR3 contains 14 residues. In nucleotides, the CDR3 is TGTGCCAGCAGTGAAGGACTGTCCTACAATGGGCAGTTCTTC. Its protein is CASSEGLSYNGQFF.

The rearrangement uses TRBV7-6 and TRBJ2-3, with D possibly being TRBD2 (6 bases). Between the trimmed V and J ends, which lost 5 bases and 12 bases, there was a span of 30 bases. CDR3 length: 17 amino acids. CDR1 and CDR2 (germline): SGHVS, FNYEAQ. CDR3 loop: CASSALGTANSTDAQYF. CDR3 in DNA: TGTGCCAGCAGCGCTCTCGGGACTGCGAATAGCACAGATGCACAGTATTTT. Full variable domain (outside the CDR3, taken from reference TRBV7-6 and TRBJ2-3): GAGVSQSPRYKVTKRGQDVALRCDPISGHVSLYWYRQALGQGPEFLTYFNYEAQQDKSGLPNDRFSAERPEGSISTLTIQRTEQRDSAMYRCASSALGTANSTDAQYFGPGTRLTVL.

The table lists this clone with many counts. The chain combines TRBV30 with TRBJ1-2, with D possibly being TRBD1 (6 bases). Germline loops: CDR1 GTSNPN, CDR2 SVGIG (reference sequence). V was pared by 1 base and J by 5 bases, with 8 bases between. The CDR3 sequence is 12 residues long. The DNA for the CDR3 is TGTGCCTGGAGTGCAGGGGTATATGGCTACACCTTC. This codes for CAWSAGVYGYTF.

This clone showed up many times. The chain is built from TRBV7-9 and TRBJ1-2, with a tentative D call TRBD1 (5 bases). Germline loops: CDR1 SEHNR, CDR2 FQNEAQ (reference sequence). Trimming removed 5 bases at V and 3 bases at J, with 16 bases between. This CDR3 contains 15 residues. The CDR3 DNA sequence: TGTGCCAGCAGCCCTAGCGAGGGGACCCACTATGGCTACACCTTC. This codes for CASSPSEGTHYGYTF.

This clone was seen many times. This rearrangement joins TRBV9 to TRBJ1-2; TRBD1 matches at 7 bases. J gave up 8 bases and V 0 bases, and 7 bases lay outside the gene matches. Germline V lookup: CDR1 SGDLS, CDR2 YYNGEE. The CDR3 is 14 residues long. The chain's CDR3 is CASSVAGQARGYTF. The CDR3 coding sequence is TGTGCCAGCAGCGTAGCTGGACAGGCAAGGGGCTACACCTTC.

The table lists this clone with many counts. The chain couples TRBV6-2 or TRBV6-3 to TRBJ2-5, with 11 bases matching TRBD1. The CDR3 has 15 amino acids. J was trimmed by 7 bases and V by 0 bases; bases with no gene match: 4. In germline, CDR1 is MNHEY, CDR2 SVGEGT. The CDR3 DNA reads TGTGCCAGCAGTTACTCGGGACAGGGGGGGGCGACCCAGTACTTC. This gives the protein CASSYSGQGGATQYF.

This clone was picked up many times. The chain links TRBV20-1 to TRBJ1-1, with TRBD1 matching over 9 bases. The CDR3 sequence is 13 residues long. V shed 5 bases and J 2 bases; nucleotides not matched to a gene: 3. CDR1 and CDR2 from the germline V gene are DFQATT and SNEGSKA (reference sequence). This CDR3 reads CSAEGQGNTEAFF. Here the CDR3 DNA reads TGCAGTGCTGAGGGACAGGGAAACACTGAAGCTTTCTTT.

This clone was observed many times. The rearrangement uses TRBV4-3 and TRBJ2-2; TRBD2 matches 9 bases. The length of the CDR3 is 16 residues. V gave up 2 bases and J gave up 6 bases; unmatched junction bases: 7. The germline V gene has CDR1 LGHNA and CDR2 YSLEER. CDR3: CASSQLRGRAAGELFF. CDR3 DNA sequence: TGCGCCAGCAGCCAACTGCGCGGGAGGGCCGCCGGGGAGCTGTTTTTT.

This clone was seen ten or more times. The chain joins TRBV24-1 to TRBJ2-5; possibly TRBD1 for D (5 bases). V gave up 5 bases and J gave up 4 bases, with 19 bases separating them. This CDR3 spans 16 amino acids. Germline CDR1 reads KGHDR; CDR2 reads SFDVKD. CDR3 region: CATSASSGRVRETQYF. CDR3 in DNA: TGTGCCACCAGTGCATCCAGTGGCAGGGTGAGAGAGACCCAGTACTTC.

This clone is deemed medium-sized. The chain has TRBV6-1 and TRBJ2-1, with a possible D match to TRBD2 (5 bases). Germline V lookup: CDR1 MNHNS, CDR2 SASEGT. Deletions cut 6 bases from V and 12 bases from J, with 21 bases between. CDR3 length equals 14 residues. In nucleotides, the CDR3 is TGTGCCAGCAGCCCGCGGGCCCTCAGTGCGGGGCAGTTCTTC. Translating gives CASSPRALSAGQFF.

This clone was observed many times. The chain couples TRBV20-1 to TRBJ1-5; a possible D gene is TRBD1 (5 bases). This CDR3 is built from 13 residues. Trimming left V 4 bases short and J 3 bases short, with 10 bases between. The germline V gene encodes CDR1 DFQATT and CDR2 SNEGSKA (reference sequence). The CDR3 bases are TGCAGTGCTACGGGGCCTAACAATCAGCCCCAGCATTTT. Its translation: CSATGPNNQPQHF.

This clone was seen at least ten times. V usage is TRBV24-1 and J usage is TRBJ2-1, with D uncertain. CDR1 is KGHDR, CDR2 SFDVKD, per germline. Trimming took off 5 bases at V and 3 bases at J, with 10 bases between the two ends. The CDR3 is made up of 14 amino acids. DNA of the CDR3: TGTGCCACCAGTGGTCCTAATAACTACAATGAGCAGTTCTTC. This codes for CATSGPNNYNEQFF.

This clone came up many times. One junction end disagrees with the germline gene, perhaps due to a read error. This sequence joins TRBV12-3 or TRBV12-4 and TRBJ2-3; TRBD1 matches at 10 bases. The CDR3 is 14 residues long. CDR3 amino acids: CACSGTGGTDTQYF. As DNA, the CDR3 is TGTGCCTGCAGTGGGACAGGGGGCACAGATACGCAGTATTTT.

This clone was seen many times. The rearrangement links TRBV4-1 to TRBJ1-1, with D possibly TRBD1 on 5 matching bases. CDR3 length: 13 amino acids. Trimming cost V 4 bases and J 5 bases, with 11 bases left between them. Germline V gene lookup returns CDR1 MGHRA and CDR2 YSYEKL. CDR3 nucleotide sequence: TGCGCCAGCAGCCGATTTCAGGGTACTGAAGCTTTCTTT. Its protein is CASSRFQGTEAFF.

This clone was found a few times. The chain employs TRBV19 and TRBJ2-1, with D possibly matching TRBD2 (6 bases). Germline V gene sequence: CDR1 LNHDA, CDR2 SQIVND (reference sequence). This CDR3 region has 14 residues. Trimming stripped 3 bases from V and 8 bases from J, with 14 bases between. The CDR3 DNA is TGTGCCAGTAGTATCCTAGCGTATCACGATGAGCAGTTCTTC. Protein sequence: CASSILAYHDEQFF.

By its share, this clone is medium-sized. The chain recombines TRBV12-3 or TRBV12-4 with TRBJ2-1, with 8 nucleotides matching TRBD2. This CDR3 comprises 15 residues. V lost 2 bases and J lost 7; bases outside the gene matches: 7. The DNA of the CDR3 is TGTGCCAGCAGTTTAACACTAGCGGAAAATAATGAGCAGTTCTTC. Its translation: CASSLTLAENNEQFF.

This clone has a count of ten or more. This chain connects TRBV14 to TRBJ1-6, with D unclear. V shed 0 bases and J shed 10 bases, with 4 bases lying between them. Germline CDR1 is SGHDN and CDR2 is FVKESK. This CDR3 is built from 12 residues. CDR3 sequence (DNA): TGTGCCAGCAGCCAAGATTGGTCACCCCTCCACTTT. Translation: CASSQDWSPLHF. Combining the CDR3 with reference TRBV14 and TRBJ1-6 gives the whole variable domain EAGVTQFPSHSVIEKGQTVTLRCDPISGHDNLYWYRRVMGKEIKFLLHFVKESKQDESGMPNNRFLAERTGGTYSTLKVQPAELEDSGVYFCASSQDWSPLHFGNGTRLTVT.